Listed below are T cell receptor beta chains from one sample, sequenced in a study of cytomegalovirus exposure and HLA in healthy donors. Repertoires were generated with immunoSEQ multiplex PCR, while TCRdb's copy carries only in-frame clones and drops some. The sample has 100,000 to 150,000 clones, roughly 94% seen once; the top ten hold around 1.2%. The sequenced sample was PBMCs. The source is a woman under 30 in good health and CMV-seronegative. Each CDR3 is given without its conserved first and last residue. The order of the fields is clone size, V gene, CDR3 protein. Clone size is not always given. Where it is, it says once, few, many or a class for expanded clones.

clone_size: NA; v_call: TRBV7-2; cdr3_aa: ASRPGTGALQSY
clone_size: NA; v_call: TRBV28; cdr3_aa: ASRITGPAGGYT
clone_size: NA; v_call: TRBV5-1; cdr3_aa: ASSGGQGWNTQY
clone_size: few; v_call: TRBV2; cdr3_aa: ASRGTENTEAF
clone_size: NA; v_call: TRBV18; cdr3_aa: ASSPGTSGTGGELF
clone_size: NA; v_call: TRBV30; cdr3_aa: AWSVKGSGTEAF
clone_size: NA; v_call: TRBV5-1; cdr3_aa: ASSLAGGAGFPQH
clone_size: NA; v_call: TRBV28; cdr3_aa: ASRPSGSTDTQY
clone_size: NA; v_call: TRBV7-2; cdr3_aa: ASSLALSSNTEAF
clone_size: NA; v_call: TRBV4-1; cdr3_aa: ASARTGTGVYEQY
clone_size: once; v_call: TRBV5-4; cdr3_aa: ASSLGGYNEQF
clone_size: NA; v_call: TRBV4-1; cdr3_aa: ASSQPGSSSYEQY
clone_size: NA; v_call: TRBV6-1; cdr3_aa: ASSEYEGRAPQH
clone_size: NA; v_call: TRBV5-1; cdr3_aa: ASSLTGGSHEQF
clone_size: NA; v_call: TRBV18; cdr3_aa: ASSPDRDGNTIY
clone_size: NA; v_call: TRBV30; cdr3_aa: AWHPGTGNNEQF
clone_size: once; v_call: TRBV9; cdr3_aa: ASNKDGSYEQY
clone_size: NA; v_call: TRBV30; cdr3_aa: ACGQGPNYGYT
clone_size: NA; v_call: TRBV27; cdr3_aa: ASSKAGGLNEQF
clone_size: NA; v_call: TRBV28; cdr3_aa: ASSYGGTGYSNQPQH
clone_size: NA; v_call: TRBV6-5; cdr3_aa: ASSYSQGTDTQY
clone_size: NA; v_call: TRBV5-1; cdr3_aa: ASSLPGQGGQF
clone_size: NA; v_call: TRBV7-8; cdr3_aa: ASSPLGEKLF
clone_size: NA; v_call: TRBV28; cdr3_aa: ASSSLDNSNQPQH
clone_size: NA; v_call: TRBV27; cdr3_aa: ASSSYRDEQY
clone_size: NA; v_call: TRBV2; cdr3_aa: ASSETSATNEKLF
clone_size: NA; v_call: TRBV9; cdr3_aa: ASQGPVTWDTQY
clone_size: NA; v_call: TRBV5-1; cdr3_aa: ASSLQVITGKETQY
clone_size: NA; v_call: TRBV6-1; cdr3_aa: ASKRGAGSTDTQY
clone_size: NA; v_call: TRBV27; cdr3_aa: ASTSGRVGLSGANVLT
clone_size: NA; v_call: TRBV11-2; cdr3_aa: ASSQGLSTDTQY
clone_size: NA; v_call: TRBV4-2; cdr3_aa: ASSQDFTGNNEQF
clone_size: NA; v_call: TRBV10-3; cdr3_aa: AISSDRDSPLH
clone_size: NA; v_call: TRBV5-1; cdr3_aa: ASSLGQNHEKLF
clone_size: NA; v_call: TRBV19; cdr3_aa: ASRSWRAATEAF
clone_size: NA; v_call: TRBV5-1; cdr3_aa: ASKLAGDGEQF
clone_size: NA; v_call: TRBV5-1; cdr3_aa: ASSLEDRASYNSPLH
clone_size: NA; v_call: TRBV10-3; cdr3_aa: AVGTDEAF
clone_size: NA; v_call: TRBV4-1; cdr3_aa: ASSQDPGMNYGYT
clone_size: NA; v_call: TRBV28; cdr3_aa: ASRVPQGVSQPQH
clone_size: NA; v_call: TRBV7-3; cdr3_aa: ASSWTGNPTDTQY
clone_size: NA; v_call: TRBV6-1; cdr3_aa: ASSPSATNEKLF
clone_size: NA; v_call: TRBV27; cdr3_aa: ASSPDRDGYGYT
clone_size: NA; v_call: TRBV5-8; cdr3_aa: ASSFYRSEQY
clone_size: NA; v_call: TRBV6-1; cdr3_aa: ASRSRGFIYGYT
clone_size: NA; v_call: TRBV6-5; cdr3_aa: ASSFQTGIGELF
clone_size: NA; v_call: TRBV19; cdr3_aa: ASSMREGLEAF
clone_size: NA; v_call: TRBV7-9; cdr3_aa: ASSLGTEIYGYT
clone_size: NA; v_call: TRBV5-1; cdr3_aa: ASSPGQPNTEAF
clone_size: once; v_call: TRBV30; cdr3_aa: AWGTGGTDTQY
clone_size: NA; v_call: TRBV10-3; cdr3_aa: AISRDIGYT
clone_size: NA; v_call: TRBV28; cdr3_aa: AIAAGNYGYT
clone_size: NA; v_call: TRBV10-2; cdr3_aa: ASRRGVSNSEQY
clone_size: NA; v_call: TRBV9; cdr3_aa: ASSVEAGLSYGYT
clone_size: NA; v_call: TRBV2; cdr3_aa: ASPLLQTQETQY
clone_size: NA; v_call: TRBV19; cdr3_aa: ASSRGADRARSSGYT
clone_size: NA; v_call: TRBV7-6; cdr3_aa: ASSGTSGGTYNEQF
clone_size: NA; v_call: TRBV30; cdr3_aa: AWSGRGGTVSYEQY
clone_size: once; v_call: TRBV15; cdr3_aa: ATSSFNRGSNQPQH
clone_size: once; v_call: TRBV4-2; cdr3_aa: ASSPQLAGNNEQF